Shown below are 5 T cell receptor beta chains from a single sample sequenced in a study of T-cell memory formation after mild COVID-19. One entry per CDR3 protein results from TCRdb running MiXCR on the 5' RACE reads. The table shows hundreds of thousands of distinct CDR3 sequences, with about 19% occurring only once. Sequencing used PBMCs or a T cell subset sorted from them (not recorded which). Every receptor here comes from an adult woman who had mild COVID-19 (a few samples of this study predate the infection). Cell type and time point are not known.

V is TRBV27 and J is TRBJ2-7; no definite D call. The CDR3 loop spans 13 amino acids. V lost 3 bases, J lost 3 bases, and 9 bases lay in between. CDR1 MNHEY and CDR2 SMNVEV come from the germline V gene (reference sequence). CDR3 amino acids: CASSLGWNYEQYF. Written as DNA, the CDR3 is TGTGCCAGCAGTTTGGGTTGGAACTACGAGCAGTACTTC.

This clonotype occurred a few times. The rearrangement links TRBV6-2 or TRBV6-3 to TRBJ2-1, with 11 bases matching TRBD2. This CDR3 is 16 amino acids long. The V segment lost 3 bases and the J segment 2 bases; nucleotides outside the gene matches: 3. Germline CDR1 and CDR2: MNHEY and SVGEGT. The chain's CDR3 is CASSYLTSGTYNEQFF. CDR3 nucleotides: TGTGCCAGCAGTTATCTGACTAGCGGGACCTACAATGAGCAGTTCTTC.

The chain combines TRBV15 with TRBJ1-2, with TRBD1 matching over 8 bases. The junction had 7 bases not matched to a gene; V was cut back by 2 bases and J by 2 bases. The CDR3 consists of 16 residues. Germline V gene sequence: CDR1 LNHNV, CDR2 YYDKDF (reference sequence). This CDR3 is CATSRKNRGDNYGYTF. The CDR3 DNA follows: TGTGCCACCAGCAGAAAGAACAGGGGGGACAACTATGGCTACACCTTC.

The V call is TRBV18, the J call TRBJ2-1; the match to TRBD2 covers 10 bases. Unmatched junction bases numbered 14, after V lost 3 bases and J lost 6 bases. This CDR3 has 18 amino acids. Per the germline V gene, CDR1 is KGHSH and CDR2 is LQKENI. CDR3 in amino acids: CASSPYIPQSGGANEQFF. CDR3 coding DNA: TGTGCCAGCTCACCGTACATACCACAGAGCGGGGGGGCCAATGAGCAGTTCTTC.

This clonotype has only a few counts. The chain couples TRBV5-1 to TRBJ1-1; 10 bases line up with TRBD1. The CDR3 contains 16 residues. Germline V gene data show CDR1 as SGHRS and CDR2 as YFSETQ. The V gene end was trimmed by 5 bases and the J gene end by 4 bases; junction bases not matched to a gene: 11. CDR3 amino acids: CASRKTGGFISTEAFF. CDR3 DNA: TGCGCCAGCAGAAAGACAGGGGGCTTTATTTCCACTGAAGCTTTCTTT.